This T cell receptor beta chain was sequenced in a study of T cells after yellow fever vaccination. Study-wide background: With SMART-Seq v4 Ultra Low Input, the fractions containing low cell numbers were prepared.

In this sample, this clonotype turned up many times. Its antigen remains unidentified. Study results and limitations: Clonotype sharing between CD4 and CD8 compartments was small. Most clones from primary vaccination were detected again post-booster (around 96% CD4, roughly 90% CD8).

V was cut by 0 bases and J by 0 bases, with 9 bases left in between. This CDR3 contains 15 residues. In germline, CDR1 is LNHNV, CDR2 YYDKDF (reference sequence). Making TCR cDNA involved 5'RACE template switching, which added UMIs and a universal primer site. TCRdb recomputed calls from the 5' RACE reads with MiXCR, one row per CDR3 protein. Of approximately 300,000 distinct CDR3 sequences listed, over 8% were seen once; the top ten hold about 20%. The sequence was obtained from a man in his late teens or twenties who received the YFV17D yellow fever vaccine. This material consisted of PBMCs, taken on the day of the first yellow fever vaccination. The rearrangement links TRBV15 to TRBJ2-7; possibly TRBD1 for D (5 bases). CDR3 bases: TGTGCCACCAGCAGAGATCGACAGAGCTCCTACGAGCAGTACTTC. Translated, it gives CATSRDRQSSYEQYF.